The 18 T cell receptor beta chains listed next were all sequenced from one sample in a study of spatial heterogeneity in lung cancer. Overall study findings and caveats: Mutation counts in tumors were tracked by counts of expanded intratumoral alpha and beta TCRs.

The time point was: sample taken at primary tumor resection. TCRdb re-called the 5' RACE reads through MiXCR, storing one row per CDR3 protein. The sample contains fewer than 20,000 distinct CDR3 sequences, 6% to 9% of which appear only once. Their specific antigens are unknown. The specimen was lung tumor tissue, collected at surgery. These receptors originate from a male donor with early-stage non-small cell lung cancer.

This clonotype was counted many times. This rearrangement joins TRBV7-8 to TRBJ2-2; possibly TRBD1 or TRBD2 for D (5 bases each). The CDR3 is made up of 18 amino acids. Germline CDR1 reads SGHVS; CDR2 reads FQNEAQ. The germline V and J ends were trimmed by 1 base and 9 bases, with 24 bases remaining between them. The CDR3 loop is CASSLGAPGPSLVRELFF. CDR3 sequence (DNA): TGTGCCAGCAGCTTAGGAGCCCCGGGACCCAGCCTCGTCCGGGAGCTGTTTTTT. Variable domain in full (rest from reference TRBV7-8 and TRBJ2-2): GAGVSQSPRYKVAKRGQDVALRCDPISGHVSLFWYQQALGQGPEFLTYFQNEAQLDKSGLPSDRFFAERPEGSVSTLKIQRTQQEDSAVYLCASSLGAPGPSLVRELFFGEGSRLTVL.

The J gene is TRBJ2-1, the V gene TRBV6-2 or TRBV6-3; tentative D call: TRBD1 (8 bases). The V end lost 7 bases, the J end lost 12 bases, and 16 bases lay between the germline ends. This CDR3 is 12 amino acids long. Germline CDR1 MNHEY, CDR2 SVGEGT. The CDR3 sequence: CASNTGGVGQFF. DNA for the CDR3: TGTGCCAGCAACACAGGGGGGGTGGGGCAGTTCTTC.

This sequence joins TRBV28 and TRBJ1-4; D is unresolved. Trimming shortened V by 7 bases and J by 5 bases, and 14 bases separated the two germline ends. CDR3 size: 14 residues. From germline, CDR1 is MDHEN and CDR2 SYDVKM. The CDR3 DNA is TGTGCCAGCAACTCAGGTCCCCCAAATGAAAAACTGTTTTTT. Protein: CASNSGPPNEKLFF.

This clonotype showed up many times. The J gene is TRBJ2-1, the V gene TRBV24-1; possible D gene TRBD2, 6 bases. The germline V and J ends were trimmed by 7 bases and 4 bases, with 19 bases remaining between them. This CDR3 comprises 16 residues. The V gene's germline CDR1 is KGHDR and CDR2 SFDVKD. The CDR3 reads CATSAGTRGLYNEQFF. The CDR3 DNA is TGTGCCACCAGCGCCGGTACTAGGGGACTTTACAATGAGCAGTTCTTC.

This clonotype was counted between two and nine times. This chain connects TRBV25-1 to TRBJ2-7, with unresolved D. Looked up from germline, CDR1 is MGHDK and CDR2 is SYGVNS. The length of the CDR3 is 14 residues. The germline V and J ends were trimmed by 6 bases and 1 base, with 13 bases remaining between them. In DNA, the CDR3 is TGTGCCAGCAGCCGGGTCCGTGGGTCCTACGAGCAGTACTTC. It translates to CASSRVRGSYEQYF.

This clonotype was detected ten times or more. The rearrangement links TRBV5-1 to TRBJ1-2, with 8 bases fitting TRBD1. Germline V gene sequence: CDR1 SGHRS, CDR2 YFSETQ. J was trimmed by 4 bases and V by 4 bases; bases with no gene match: 9. The CDR3 is 15 residues long. The CDR3 DNA is TGCGCCAGCAGCCAAGCAGGGGGCACGGGCTATGGCTACACCTTC. Translation gives CASSQAGGTGYGYTF.

This clonotype was detected ten times or more. The rearrangement joins TRBV6-5 to TRBJ2-1, with D possibly matching TRBD2 (6 bases). V dropped 5 bases and J dropped 7 bases, with 24 bases sitting between them. Germline V gene lookup returns CDR1 MNHEY and CDR2 SVGAGI. The length of the CDR3 is 17 residues. The CDR3 DNA is TGTGCCAGCAGTAATACGGGAAATCGGGGGTCGAGGAATGAGCAGTTCTTC. It yields the protein CASSNTGNRGSRNEQFF.

The gene calls are TRBV28 and TRBJ2-2, with TRBD1 matching 9 bases. Germline lookup yields CDR1 MDHEN and CDR2 SYDVKM. The length of the CDR3 is 16 residues. V shed 1 base and J 1 base; nucleotides not matched to a gene: 1. This chain's CDR3 is CASSLLTGGNTGELFF. The CDR3 coding sequence is TGTGCCAGCAGTTTATTGACAGGGGGGAACACCGGGGAGCTGTTTTTT.

This clonotype occurred once. This sequence may be a read error, since a much larger clone differs from it by one base. The chain is built from TRBV12-3 or TRBV12-4 and TRBJ1-3; no clear D gene. The ends were cut back, 6 bases at V and 8 bases at J, with 11 bases in the middle. CDR3 length: 12 amino acids. The CDR3 is CASRQDQYTIYF. CDR3 in DNA: TGTGCCAGCAGGCAAGACCAGTACACCATATATTTT.

V and J are TRBV6-1 and TRBJ2-3; unclear D gene. CDR1 and CDR2 from the germline V gene are MNHNS and SASEGT. V lost 2 bases, J lost 0 bases, and 9 bases lay in between. This CDR3 comprises 15 residues. The CDR3 reads CASSERWSSTDTQYF. CDR3 bases: TGTGCCAGCAGTGAAAGATGGTCGAGCACAGATACGCAGTATTTT.

This clonotype was observed at least ten times. The gene calls are TRBV15 and TRBJ2-1; 9 bases map to TRBD1. The CDR3 is made up of 16 amino acids. V trimming: 0 bases; J trimming: 3 bases; junction bases outside the gene matches: 3. Germline CDR1 reads LNHNV; CDR2 reads YYDKDF (reference sequence). CDR3 sequence: CATSRDKGQGYNEQFF. DNA of the CDR3: TGTGCCACCAGCAGAGATAAGGGACAGGGCTACAATGAGCAGTTCTTC.

This clonotype was seen ten or more times. The gene calls are TRBV7-9 and TRBJ2-7; 7 bases match TRBD1. The germline V gene has CDR1 SEHNR and CDR2 FQNEAQ (reference sequence). Trimming at V came to 1 base and at J to 6 bases, leaving 6 bases not matched to a gene. The CDR3 is 14 amino acids. The CDR3, as DNA: TGTGCCAGCAGCTTAGAACAGGGGTTCCCCGAGCAGTACTTC. This translates into CASSLEQGFPEQYF.

This clonotype is deemed medium-sized. This chain links TRBV6-5 with TRBJ2-1; possibly TRBD1 for D (6 bases). This CDR3 spans 16 amino acids. Germline CDR1 MNHEY, CDR2 SVGAGI. Trimming took 0 bases from V and 6 from J, leaving 15 bases between them. The CDR3 sequence: CASSYSTGELLNEQFF. The CDR3 DNA follows: TGTGCCAGCAGTTACTCGACAGGTGAACTCCTCAATGAGCAGTTCTTC.

V gene TRBV7-2 combines with J gene TRBJ2-7; a possible D gene is TRBD1 (6 bases). The CDR3 loop spans 16 amino acids. Germline-derived CDR1 and CDR2 are SGHTA and FQGNSA. V gave up 2 bases and J gave up 8 bases, with 22 bases separating them. The CDR3 coding sequence is TGTGCCAGCAGCTTAAGGGTGGGGGCAGGTTTAATCAAGCAGTACTTC. Protein sequence: CASSLRVGAGLIKQYF.

This clonotype came up many times. CDR3 protein: CASSEIQGYEQYF. CDR3 DNA sequence: TGTGCCAGCAGCGAGATACAGGGCTACGAGCAGTACTTC. The chain combines TRBV25-1 with TRBJ2-7; tentatively, D is TRBD1 (6 bases). Germline CDR1 reads MGHDK; CDR2 reads SYGVNS. The CDR3 sequence is 13 residues long. The V end was cut by 6 bases, the J end by 3 bases, with 12 bases between.

This clonotype occurred many times. The chain joins TRBV11-3 to TRBJ2-1; TRBD1 might be the D (6 bases). Trimming left V 6 bases short and J 0 bases short, with 12 bases between. The CDR3 length is 15 residues. The germline V gene has CDR1 SGHNT and CDR2 YENEEA. This CDR3 is CASSLQGSSYNEQFF. The CDR3 DNA is TGTGCCAGCAGTCTACAGGGAAGCTCCTACAATGAGCAGTTCTTC.

There are many counts of this clonotype. The chain carries TRBV12-3 or TRBV12-4 and TRBJ1-2; D uncertain. This CDR3 has 16 residues. Trimming removed 1 base from V and 4 bases from J, with 16 bases in between. In DNA, the CDR3 is TGTGCCAGCAGTTTAGACCCGGGCCCGGAGTCCTATGGCTACACCTTC. The encoded protein is CASSLDPGPESYGYTF.

This clonotype was recorded at least ten times. The V call is TRBV6-6, the J call TRBJ2-2; D possibly corresponds to TRBD1 (5 bases). The CDR3 has 15 amino acids. Trimming shortened V by 6 bases and J by 3 bases, and 14 bases separated the two germline ends. From germline, CDR1 is MNHNY and CDR2 SVGAGI (reference sequence). CDR3 protein: CASRTVQVDTGELFF. As DNA, the CDR3 is TGTGCCAGCAGGACAGTTCAAGTTGACACCGGGGAGCTGTTTTTT.